Below, 24 T cell receptor beta chains from the same sample are listed, as sequenced in a study of cytomegalovirus exposure and HLA in healthy donors (dated by TCRdb to the late 2010s). The method behind the library was the immunoSEQ multiplex PCR assay. For the multiplex PCR, a mixture combining 60 forward primers for TCR Vbeta segments and 13 reverse primers for TCR Jbeta segments was used. The clones in this table, taken by TCRdb from immuneACCESS, are in-frame only. Not every clone is retained; where verified, under half of the shortfall comes from an unresolved V gene, and the cause of the rest is unknown. For this sample the table gives under 250,000 clones, of which roughly 72% were detected only once. Together, the top ten hold under 2% of the sample. The sequenced sample consisted of PBMCs. These receptors originate from a young man in good health and CMV-seronegative.

V gene TRBV27 combines with J gene TRBJ2-2; 7 nucleotides align to TRBD2. The CDR3 has 17 amino acids. J gave up 8 bases and V 4 bases, and 16 bases lay outside the gene matches. CDR1 is MNHEY, CDR2 SMNVEV, per germline (reference sequence). The CDR3 bases are TGTGCCAGCAGTTCCACCTCCCCGGGGGAGGGAGGGGGGGAGCTGTTTTTT. Translated, it gives CASSSTSPGEGGGELFF.

This chain joins TRBV28 and TRBJ1-1; perhaps TRBD1 as D (6 bases). CDR1 is MDHEN and CDR2 is SYDVKM in the germline V gene. This CDR3 comprises 14 residues. Trimming left V 8 bases short and J 4 bases short, with 17 bases between. The CDR3 spells CASVIGGSGTEAFF. CDR3 nucleotide sequence: TGTGCCAGCGTTATAGGGGGATCCGGCACTGAAGCTTTCTTT.

This clone was picked up a small number of times. Other DNA sequences of this sample code for an identical CDR3. The chain carries TRBV27 and TRBJ2-3; 10 nucleotides align to TRBD2. CDR3 length: 15 residues. CDR1 MNHEY and CDR2 SMNVEV come from the germline V gene (reference sequence). With 3 bases clipped from V and 4 bases from J, the junction kept 4 bases outside the gene matches. The CDR3, as DNA: TGTGCCAGCAGTTTTTTAGCGGGAGGAGCAGATACGCAGTATTTT. This codes for CASSFLAGGADTQYF.

The chain recombines TRBV6-5 with TRBJ2-7, with D possibly TRBD2 on 6 matching bases. V lost 8 bases and J 4 bases, leaving 15 bases between the germline ends. This CDR3 is built from 13 residues. Looked up from germline, CDR1 is MNHEY and CDR2 is SVGAGI. The CDR3 loop is CASGILGGYEQYF. The DNA for the CDR3 is TGTGCCAGCGGTATCCTGGGGGGATACGAGCAGTACTTC.

V gene TRBV6-5 combines with J gene TRBJ2-1; TRBD2 matches 14 bases. From germline, CDR1 is MNHEY and CDR2 SVGAGI. The CDR3 has 15 residues. The V gene end was trimmed by 6 bases and the J gene end by 9 bases; junction bases not matched to a gene: 7. In nucleotides, the CDR3 is TGTGCCAGCAGAGATCCGGGACTAGCGGGAGTTGAGCAGTTCTTC. Its translation: CASRDPGLAGVEQFF.

This clone was recorded once. The same CDR3 is also encoded by other DNA sequences in this sample. The J gene is TRBJ2-7, the V gene TRBV7-9; D is uncertain. The V and J ends lost 4 bases and 0 bases respectively, with 7 bases between them. The CDR3 runs to 13 residues. Germline V lookup: CDR1 SEHNR, CDR2 FQNEAQ (reference sequence). The CDR3 is CASSSRVSYEQYF. In DNA, the CDR3 is TGTGCCAGCAGCTCAAGAGTCTCCTACGAGCAGTACTTC.

The genes are TRBV27 and TRBJ2-3; 11 nucleotides align to TRBD2. The germline V gene has CDR1 MNHEY and CDR2 SMNVEV (reference sequence). The CDR3 totals 15 residues. V shed 4 bases and J 5 bases; nucleotides not matched to a gene: 5. The CDR3 loop reads CASSSLAGGRDTQYF. The CDR3 DNA is TGTGCCAGCAGTTCTCTAGCGGGAGGAAGAGATACGCAGTATTTT.

V is TRBV4-1 and J is TRBJ2-2; 13 nucleotides agree with TRBD2. V lost 3 bases and J lost 4; bases outside the gene matches: 5. CDR1 and CDR2 (germline): MGHRA, YSYEKL. The CDR3 totals 17 residues. In DNA, the CDR3 is TGCGCCAGCAGCCACCGCGGACTAGCGGGAGTCACCGGGGAGCTGTTTTTT. Translated, it gives CASSHRGLAGVTGELFF.

This rearrangement joins TRBV4-2 to TRBJ2-5; D remains unclear. Trimming left V 0 bases short and J 5 bases short, with 10 bases between. The length of the CDR3 is 14 residues. Germline V gene sequence: CDR1 LGHNA, CDR2 YNFKEQ. CDR3 sequence reads: CASSQEVAQETQYF. DNA of the CDR3: TGTGCCAGCAGCCAAGAGGTAGCCCAGGAGACCCAGTACTTC.

The V gene is TRBV29-1, the J gene TRBJ2-7; TRBD2 matches at 9 bases. CDR1 is SQVTM and CDR2 is ANQGSEA in the germline V gene. Trimming removed 0 bases from V and 0 bases from J; junction bases left unmatched: 0. The CDR3 sequence is 14 residues long. Written as DNA, the CDR3 is TGCAGCGTTGAAGATAGCGGGGGCTCCTACGAGCAGTACTTC. The encoded protein is CSVEDSGGSYEQYF.

V usage is TRBV27 and J usage is TRBJ2-1; 9 bases agree with TRBD1. This CDR3 contains 14 residues. In germline, CDR1 is MNHEY, CDR2 SMNVEV (reference sequence). J lost 10 bases, V lost 8 bases, and 12 bases had no gene match. The CDR3 region has the DNA TGTGCCAGCGCATTGGGGGACAGGGTTGGGGAGCAGTTCTTC. Its translation is CASALGDRVGEQFF.

This rearrangement joins TRBV7-2 to TRBJ1-2, with D perhaps matching TRBD1 (5 bases). The CDR3 covers 13 residues. Germline V gene lookup returns CDR1 SGHTA and CDR2 FQGNSA. V lost 0 bases, J lost 8 bases, and 10 bases lay in between. CDR3 in DNA: TGTGCCAGCAGCTTAGCACAGGTCGGCGGCTACACCTTC. Amino acids: CASSLAQVGGYTF.

The rearrangement links TRBV28 to TRBJ2-1; TRBD2 aligns across 8 bases. This CDR3 comprises 14 residues. The germline gives CDR1 MDHEN, CDR2 SYDVKM. Germline trimming cut 7 bases from V and 6 bases from J; bases unmatched to any gene: 8. The CDR3 DNA follows: TGTGCCAGCATACCGGGAGGGCCTCTCAATGAGCAGTTCTTC. This translates into CASIPGGPLNEQFF.

The V gene is TRBV27, the J gene TRBJ2-1, with unresolved D. Germline V lookup: CDR1 MNHEY, CDR2 SMNVEV (reference sequence). With 4 bases removed from V and 8 bases from J, the gap between germline ends came to 12 bases. This CDR3 has 13 residues. The CDR3 DNA is TGTGCCAGCAGTTCTTGGAGAGGAGATGAGCAGTTCTTC. This codes for CASSSWRGDEQFF.

The chain has TRBV11-3 and TRBJ2-1; TRBD2 aligns across 10 bases. The CDR3 covers 17 residues. The J segment lost 6 bases and the V segment lost 1 base, leaving 9 bases of the junction unmatched. CDR1 is SGHNT, CDR2 YENEEA, per germline. The CDR3 DNA is TGTGCCAGCAGCTTAGCCCCCGGGGCTAGCGGGAGCAATGAGCAGTTCTTC. It is translated as CASSLAPGASGSNEQFF.

The chain uses TRBV15 and TRBJ2-5; a possible D gene is TRBD2 (6 bases). With 3 bases removed from V and 1 base from J, the gap between germline ends came to 18 bases. Germline CDR1 is LNHNV and CDR2 is YYDKDF (reference sequence). There are 17 residues in the CDR3. The CDR3 sequence is CATSRTRGKKGQETQYF. In nucleotides, the CDR3 is TGTGCCACCAGCAGGACACGGGGGAAGAAGGGCCAAGAGACCCAGTACTTC.

The V and J genes are TRBV5-4 and TRBJ2-7, with 7 bases aligning to TRBD2. Germline CDR1 reads SGHNT; CDR2 reads YYREEE (reference sequence). The V segment lost 3 bases and the J segment 6 bases; nucleotides outside the gene matches: 12. The CDR3 sequence is 15 residues long. CDR3 DNA sequence: TGTGCCAGCAGCTCGATTAGCGGGCTATACAGCGAGCAGTACTTC. Protein sequence: CASSSISGLYSEQYF.

V and J are TRBV7-9 and TRBJ2-2; 11 nucleotides line up with TRBD2. J was trimmed by 4 bases and V by 6 bases; bases with no gene match: 4. The CDR3 totals 15 residues. CDR1 and CDR2 from the germline V gene are SEHNR and FQNEAQ (reference sequence). This CDR3 is CASRFSGRATGELFF. The CDR3 nucleotides are TGTGCCAGCAGATTTAGCGGGAGGGCCACCGGGGAGCTGTTTTTT.

This clone has just a few counts. V usage is TRBV15 and J usage is TRBJ2-3, with TRBD1 identical over 8 bases. The CDR3 runs 16 residues. V trimming: 5 bases; J trimming: 4 bases; junction bases outside the gene matches: 11. Germline CDR1 and CDR2: LNHNV and YYDKDF (reference sequence). CDR3 loop: CATSSGGDRRADTQYF. The CDR3 region has the DNA TGTGCCACCAGCTCGGGCGGGGACAGGCGGGCAGATACGCAGTATTTT. The whole variable domain, remainder taken from reference TRBV15 and TRBJ2-3, is DAMVIQNPRYQVTQFGKPVTLSCSQTLNHNVMYWYQQKSSQAPKLLFHYYDKDFNNEADTPDNFQSRRPNTSFCFLDIRSPGLGDTAMYLCATSSGGDRRADTQYFGPGTRLTVL.

This clone was counted only a few times. V is TRBV6-5 and J is TRBJ1-2; TRBD1 might be the D (5 bases). In germline, CDR1 is MNHEY, CDR2 SVGAGI. The CDR3 sequence is 15 residues long. V was cut by 2 bases and J by 5 bases, with 15 bases left in between. The CDR3 bases are TGTGCCAGCAGTTACCCCTCCCGGGGGGGGTATGGCTACACCTTC. Encoded protein: CASSYPSRGGYGYTF.

This chain links TRBV6-5 with TRBJ2-5, with TRBD2 matching over 8 bases. The CDR3 has 16 amino acids. Germline values: CDR1 MNHEY, CDR2 SVGAGI. Trimming removed 4 bases from V and 4 bases from J; junction bases left unmatched: 11. CDR3 nucleotide sequence: TGTGCCAGCAGTTGGAGGGGGGGGAGCGGGAGAGAGACCCAGTACTTC. Translation gives CASSWRGGSGRETQYF.

This clone was found a few times. The V call is TRBV27, the J call TRBJ2-1, with D possibly TRBD2 on 5 matching bases. The germline V gene has CDR1 MNHEY and CDR2 SMNVEV (reference sequence). V was pared by 6 bases and J by 4 bases, with 19 bases between. The CDR3 runs to 16 residues. The CDR3 bases are TGTGCCAGCAGCCGCCTCGGCGCGCCGGGGTACAATGAGCAGTTCTTC. It translates to CASSRLGAPGYNEQFF.

About this clone: The germline gene is not matched at one end of the junction; a read error may be the cause. The J gene is TRBJ2-7, the V gene TRBV7-2; 12 bases fit TRBD2. Germline loops: CDR1 SGHTA, CDR2 FQGNSA. CDR3 size: 18 residues. The CDR3 region has the DNA TGTGCCACCAGCTTAGATGATATGACTAGCGGGAGTTTGGACGAGCAGTACTTC. Translated, it gives CATSLDDMTSGSLDEQYF.

This chain connects TRBV10-3 to TRBJ1-1; D ambiguous. Per the germline V gene, CDR1 is ENHRY and CDR2 is SYGVKD. The V end was cut by 2 bases, the J end by 0 bases, with 7 bases between. There are 14 residues in the CDR3. The CDR3 loop reads CAISERGMNTEAFF. The DNA for the CDR3 is TGTGCCATCAGTGAGCGGGGAATGAACACTGAAGCTTTCTTT.